These 18 T cell receptor beta chains share one sample of origin, sequenced in a study of graft-versus-host responses after intestinal transplantation. The plating included roughly 200,000 irradiated, violet-dye-labeled stimulator cells together with roughly 200,000 CFSE-labeled responder cells. Sequencing was performed with immunoSEQ multiplex PCR; in TCRdb, only in-frame clones are kept and a portion is missing. The data contain approximately 9,900 clones, approximately 33% of them seen just once; the ten biggest clones take up about 3.1%. Here the sequenced sample was alloreactive CD8+ T cells from a mixed lymphocyte reaction culture, taken before transplantation. Subset reported: CFSE-low proliferating T cells sorted from roughly 6-day pre-transplant mixed lymphocyte reaction (GvH or HvG direction). All receptors derive from a human patient who was an organ donor for intestinal transplantation.

This clone was recorded once. The CDR3 protein is CASSSLGQGKSYEQYF. The CDR3 nucleotides are TGTGCCAGCAGTTCTCTCGGGCAGGGTAAATCCTACGAGCAGTACTTC. The chain employs TRBV27 and TRBJ2-7, with D perhaps TRBD1 (5 bases). V lost 4 bases and J lost 1, with 17 bases in between. CDR1 MNHEY and CDR2 SMNVEV come from the germline V gene (reference sequence). This CDR3 has 16 amino acids.

This clone is medium-sized by share. This rearrangement joins TRBV19 to TRBJ2-7, with D possibly being TRBD1 (6 bases). V was clipped by 3 bases and J by 2 bases, with 14 bases between them. This CDR3 has 15 residues. Per germline, CDR1 LNHDA and CDR2 SQIVND (reference sequence). CDR3 in amino acids: CASSIGQGSAYEQYF. CDR3 bases: TGTGCCAGTAGTATTGGGCAGGGGTCGGCCTACGAGCAGTACTTC.

This clone is medium-sized by share. This rearrangement joins TRBV5-6 to TRBJ2-7; maybe TRBD2 (6 bases). This CDR3 comprises 13 residues. V lost 1 base and J 3 bases, leaving 8 bases between the germline ends. CDR1 is SGHDT and CDR2 is YYEEEE in the germline V gene. The CDR3 region is CASSLWGVYEQYF. CDR3 DNA: TGTGCCAGCAGCTTGTGGGGGGTCTACGAGCAGTACTTC.

This clone was seen a handful of times. The chain couples TRBV7-3 to TRBJ1-1; D is unclear. The V end lost 5 bases, the J end lost 1 base, and 11 bases lay between the germline ends. Germline CDR1 reads SGHTA; CDR2 reads FQGTGA. CDR3 length equals 14 residues. The CDR3 DNA sequence: TGTGCCAGCAGCCGTTATGGCGGGAACACTGAAGCTTTCTTT. Protein: CASSRYGGNTEAFF.

This sequence joins TRBV7-9 and TRBJ1-1; a weak D match, TRBD1 (6 bases). The V and J ends lost 5 bases and 3 bases respectively, with 16 bases between them. The germline V gene encodes CDR1 SEHNR and CDR2 FQNEAQ (reference sequence). The CDR3 covers 15 residues. CDR3 nucleotide sequence: TGTGCCAGCAGCCTACCACAGGGTTCGGACACTGAAGCTTTCTTT. The encoded protein is CASSLPQGSDTEAFF.

The J gene is TRBJ2-7, the V gene TRBV19; possible D gene TRBD2, 5 bases. This CDR3 has 15 amino acids. Germline V CDR1 and CDR2: LNHDA, SQIVND (reference sequence). V lost 6 bases and J lost 3, with 18 bases in between. The CDR3: CASSTLAGSFYEQYF. The CDR3 nucleotides are TGTGCCAGTAGCACCTTGGCGGGCAGCTTCTACGAGCAGTACTTC.

The chain is built from TRBV6-1 and TRBJ2-3; D call uncertain. The ends were cut back, 8 bases at V and 2 bases at J, with 11 bases in the middle. This CDR3 is built from 13 residues. The germline CDR1 and CDR2 sequences are MNHNS and SASEGT. The CDR3 DNA reads TGTGCCAGCGGGTTGCGGTCCACAGATACGCAGTATTTT. Protein product: CASGLRSTDTQYF.

By share of the sample, this clone is medium-sized (0.01 to 0.1%). The rearrangement links TRBV18 to TRBJ1-2; possible D gene TRBD1, 5 bases. This CDR3 is 15 amino acids long. V lost 3 bases and J lost 4, with 15 bases in between. The germline V gene has CDR1 KGHSH and CDR2 LQKENI. This CDR3 reads CASSPYRRISYGYTF. CDR3 nucleotide sequence: TGTGCCAGCTCACCCTACAGGCGAATCTCCTATGGCTACACCTTC.

This clone is termed medium-sized (0.01 to 0.1%). The J gene is TRBJ2-7, the V gene TRBV7-2; 7 bases match TRBD2. J was trimmed by 7 bases and V by 2 bases; bases with no gene match: 5. The CDR3 extends over 13 amino acids. Germline V CDR1 and CDR2: SGHTA, FQGNSA. The CDR3 sequence is CASSLPAGVEQYF. CDR3 sequence (DNA): TGTGCCAGCAGCTTACCGGCGGGAGTTGAGCAGTACTTC.

This clone is medium-sized within its sample. V usage is TRBV7-9 and J usage is TRBJ2-7, with D tentatively TRBD2 (5 bases). This CDR3 is built from 15 residues. Trimming pared 1 base from V and 0 bases from J, leaving 10 bases between. Looked up from germline, CDR1 is SEHNR and CDR2 is FQNEAQ (reference sequence). CDR3 in DNA: TGTGCCAGCAGCTTAGTCATGGGGAGCTCCTACGAGCAGTACTTC. This translates into CASSLVMGSSYEQYF.

This clone is medium-sized (0.01 to 0.1%) within its sample. The chain couples TRBV5-1 to TRBJ2-1, with 13 bases identical to TRBD2. The CDR3 runs to 16 residues. The V segment lost 0 bases and the J segment 8 bases; nucleotides outside the gene matches: 5. Looked up from germline, CDR1 is SGHRS and CDR2 is YFSETQ. The CDR3 nucleotides are TGCGCCAGCAGCTTGGGGACTAGCGGGAGTTCGGATGAGCAGTTCTTC. It translates to CASSLGTSGSSDEQFF.

This clone has only a few counts. The chain recombines TRBV5-6 with TRBJ1-1; the D gene is possibly TRBD1 (5 bases). The CDR3 length is 13 residues. The germline V gene encodes CDR1 SGHDT and CDR2 YYEEEE. V lost 1 base and J 6 bases, leaving 10 bases between the germline ends. The CDR3 is CASSLIYRSEAFF. CDR3 nucleotides: TGTGCCAGCAGCTTGATCTACAGGTCTGAAGCTTTCTTT.

This clone was counted a few times. This chain uses TRBV7-2 with TRBJ2-7; 8 bases match TRBD2. With 1 base clipped from V and 3 bases from J, the junction kept 8 bases outside the gene matches. The germline V gene encodes CDR1 SGHTA and CDR2 FQGNSA. The CDR3 length is 16 residues. The CDR3, as DNA: TGTGCCAGCAGCTTAGATTCGGGAGGGCCATTCTACGAGCAGTACTTC. Translating gives CASSLDSGGPFYEQYF.

A few counts support this clone. The chain couples TRBV6-1 to TRBJ2-1; possible D gene TRBD1, 6 bases. The CDR3 is 14 amino acids. Between the trimmed V and J ends, which lost 3 bases and 6 bases, there was a span of 12 bases. Germline CDR1 MNHNS, CDR2 SASEGT. The CDR3 is CASSEKDSFNEQFF. In DNA form, the CDR3 reads TGTGCCAGCAGTGAGAAGGACAGTTTCAATGAGCAGTTCTTC.

V gene TRBV9 combines with J gene TRBJ1-2; D remains ambiguous. V lost 3 bases and J lost 8, with 17 bases in between. Germline values: CDR1 SGDLS, CDR2 YYNGEE. This CDR3 is built from 14 residues. CDR3 nucleotides: TGTGCCAGCAGCGCCGTACTAAAACCTAGGGGCTACACCTTC. Its translation: CASSAVLKPRGYTF. The variable domain in full, completed from reference TRBV9 and TRBJ1-2, reads DSGVTQTPKHLITATGQRVTLRCSPRSGDLSVYWYQQSLDQGLQFLIQYYNGEERAKGNILERFSAQQFPDLHSELNLSSLELGDSALYFCASSAVLKPRGYTFGSGTRLTVV.

This rearrangement joins TRBV7-6 to TRBJ2-7; 10 positions match TRBD1. The germline V gene has CDR1 SGHVS and CDR2 FNYEAQ. The junction had 4 bases not matched to a gene; V was cut back by 5 bases and J by 3 bases. The CDR3 sequence is 14 residues long. CDR3 nucleotide sequence: TGTGCCAGCAGCCCGGACAGGGGGGTCTACGAGCAGTACTTC. Amino acids: CASSPDRGVYEQYF. Full variable domain (outside the CDR3, taken from reference TRBV7-6 and TRBJ2-7): GAGVSQSPRYKVTKRGQDVALRCDPISGHVSLYWYRQALGQGPEFLTYFNYEAQQDKSGLPNDRFSAERPEGSISTLTIQRTEQRDSAMYRCASSPDRGVYEQYFGPGTRLTVT.

In this sample, this clone turned up a few times. V and J are TRBV9 and TRBJ2-6; tentatively, D is TRBD2 (6 bases). CDR3 size: 17 residues. Germline V gene sequence: CDR1 SGDLS, CDR2 YYNGEE. Between the trimmed V and J ends, which lost 3 bases and 0 bases, there was a span of 13 bases. CDR3 DNA: TGTGCCAGCAGCGAGGAGGGGTGGGGCTCTGGGGCCAACGTCCTGACTTTC. Encoded protein: CASSEEGWGSGANVLTF.

The rearrangement links TRBV5-4 to TRBJ1-3; 9 bases agree with TRBD1. Unmatched junction bases numbered 14, after V lost 4 bases and J lost 0 bases. CDR1 is SGHNT, CDR2 YYREEE, per germline (reference sequence). The CDR3 is 19 residues long. CDR3 protein: CASSLPWGTGNDSGNTIYF. CDR3 coding DNA: TGTGCCAGCAGCCTACCCTGGGGGACAGGGAACGACTCTGGAAACACCATATATTTT.